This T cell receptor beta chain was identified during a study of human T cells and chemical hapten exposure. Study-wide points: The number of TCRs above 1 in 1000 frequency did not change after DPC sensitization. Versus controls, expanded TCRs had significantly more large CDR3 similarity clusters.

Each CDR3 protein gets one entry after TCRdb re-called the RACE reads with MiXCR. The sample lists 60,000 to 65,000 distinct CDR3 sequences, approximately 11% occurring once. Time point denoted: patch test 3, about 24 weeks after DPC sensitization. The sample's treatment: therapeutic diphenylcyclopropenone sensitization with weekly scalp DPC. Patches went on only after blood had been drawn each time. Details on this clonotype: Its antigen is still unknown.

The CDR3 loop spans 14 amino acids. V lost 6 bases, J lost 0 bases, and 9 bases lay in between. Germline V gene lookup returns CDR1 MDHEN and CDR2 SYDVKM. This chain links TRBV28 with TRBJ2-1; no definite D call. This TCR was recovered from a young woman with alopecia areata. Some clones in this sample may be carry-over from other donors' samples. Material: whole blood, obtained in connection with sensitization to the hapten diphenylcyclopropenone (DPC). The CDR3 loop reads CASRGVSSYNEQFF. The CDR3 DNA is TGTGCCAGCAGAGGAGTATCCTCCTACAATGAGCAGTTCTTC.